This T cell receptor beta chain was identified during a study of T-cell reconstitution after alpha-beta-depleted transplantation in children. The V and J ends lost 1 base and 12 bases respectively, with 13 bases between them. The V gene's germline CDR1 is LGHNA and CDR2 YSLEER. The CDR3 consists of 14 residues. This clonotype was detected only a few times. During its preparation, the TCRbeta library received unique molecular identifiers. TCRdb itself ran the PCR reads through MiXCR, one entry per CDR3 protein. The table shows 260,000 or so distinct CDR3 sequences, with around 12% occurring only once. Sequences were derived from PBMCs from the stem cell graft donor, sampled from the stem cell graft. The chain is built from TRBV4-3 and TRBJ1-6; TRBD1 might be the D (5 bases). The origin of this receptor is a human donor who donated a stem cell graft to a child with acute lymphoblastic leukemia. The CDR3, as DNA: TGCGCCAGCAGCCAAGGGCGGCATCAGGGACCCCTCCACTTT. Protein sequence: CASSQGRHQGPLHF.